This T cell receptor beta chain was captured by sequencing in a study of monozygotic twins with inflammatory bowel disease. From its re-call of the 5' RACE reads, TCRdb lists each CDR3 protein once, without DNA. The sample's table shows approximately 400,000 distinct CDR3 sequences. Staff drew an approximately 2.6 ml blood sample from each donor. The CDR3 consists of 14 residues. CDR1 and CDR2 (germline): SGHRS, YFSETQ. This clonotype originated in a human donor with ulcerative colitis or Crohn's disease, or a healthy co-twin of an affected twin (not recorded which). The chain joins TRBV5-1 to TRBJ2-1; TCRdb designates TRBD1, a call that cannot be tested without DNA. Specimen: blood. CDR3 amino acids: CASSYRGGGYEQFF. Drawing the rest from reference TRBV5-1 and TRBJ2-1, the complete variable domain is KAGVTQTPRYLIKTRGQQVTLSCSPISGHRSVSWYQQTPGQGLQFLFEYFSETQRNKGNFPGRFSGRQFSNSRSEMNVSTLELGDSALYLCASSYRGGGYEQFFGPGTRLTVL.